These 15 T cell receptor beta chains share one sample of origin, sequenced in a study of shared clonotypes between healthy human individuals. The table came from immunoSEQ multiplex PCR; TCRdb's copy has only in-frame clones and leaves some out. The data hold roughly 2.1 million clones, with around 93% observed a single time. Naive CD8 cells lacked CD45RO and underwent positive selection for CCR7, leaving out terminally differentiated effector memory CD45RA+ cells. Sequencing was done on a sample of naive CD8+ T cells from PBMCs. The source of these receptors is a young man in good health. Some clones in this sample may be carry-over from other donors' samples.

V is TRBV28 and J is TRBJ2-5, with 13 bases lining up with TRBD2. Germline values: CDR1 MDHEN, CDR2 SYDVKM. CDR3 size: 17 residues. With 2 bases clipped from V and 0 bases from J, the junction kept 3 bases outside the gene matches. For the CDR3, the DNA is TGTGCCAGCAGTTTAATAACTAGCGGGAGGGACCAAGAGACCCAGTACTTC. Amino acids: CASSLITSGRDQETQYF.

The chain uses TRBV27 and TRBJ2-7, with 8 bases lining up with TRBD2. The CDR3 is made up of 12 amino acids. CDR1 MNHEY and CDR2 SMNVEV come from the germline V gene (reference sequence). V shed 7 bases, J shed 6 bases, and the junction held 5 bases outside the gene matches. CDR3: CASTGRGAEQYF. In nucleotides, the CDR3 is TGTGCCAGCACCGGGAGGGGAGCCGAGCAGTACTTC.

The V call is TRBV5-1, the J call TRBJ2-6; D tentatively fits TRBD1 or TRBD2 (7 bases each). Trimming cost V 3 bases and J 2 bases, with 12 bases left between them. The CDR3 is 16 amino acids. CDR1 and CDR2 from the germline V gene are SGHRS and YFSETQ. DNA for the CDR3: TGCGCCAGCAGCTGGGAGGGGGCTGCTGGGGCCAACGTCCTGACTTTC. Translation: CASSWEGAAGANVLTF.

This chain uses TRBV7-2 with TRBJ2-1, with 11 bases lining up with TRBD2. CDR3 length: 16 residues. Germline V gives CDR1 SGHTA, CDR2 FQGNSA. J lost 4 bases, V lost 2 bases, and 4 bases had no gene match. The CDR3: CASSLSGLAAYNEQFF. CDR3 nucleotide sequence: TGTGCCAGCAGCTTATCGGGACTAGCGGCTTACAATGAGCAGTTCTTC.

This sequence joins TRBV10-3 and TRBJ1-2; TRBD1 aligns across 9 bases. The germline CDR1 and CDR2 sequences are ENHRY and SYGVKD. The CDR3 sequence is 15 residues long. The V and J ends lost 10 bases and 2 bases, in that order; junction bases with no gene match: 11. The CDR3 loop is CATSDRGENNYGYTF. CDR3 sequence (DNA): TGTGCCACCTCGGACAGGGGCGAAAACAACTATGGCTACACCTTC.

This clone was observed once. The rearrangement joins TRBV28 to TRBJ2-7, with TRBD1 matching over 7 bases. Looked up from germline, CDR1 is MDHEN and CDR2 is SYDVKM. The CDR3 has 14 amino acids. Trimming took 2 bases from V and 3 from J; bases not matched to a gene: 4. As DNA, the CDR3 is TGTGCCAGCAGTTTAAGGGGGCAAATCTACGAGCAGTACTTC. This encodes CASSLRGQIYEQYF.

The CDR3 region is CASSHRLERGQNQETQYF. DNA of the CDR3: TGCGCCAGCAGTCATCGCCTGGAGAGGGGACAGAACCAAGAGACCCAGTACTTC. This chain links TRBV23-1 with TRBJ2-5, with 7 bases identical to TRBD1. TRBV23-1 is given ORF status, its function remaining uncertain. This CDR3 region has 18 residues. V shed 3 bases and J 0 bases; nucleotides not matched to a gene: 13.

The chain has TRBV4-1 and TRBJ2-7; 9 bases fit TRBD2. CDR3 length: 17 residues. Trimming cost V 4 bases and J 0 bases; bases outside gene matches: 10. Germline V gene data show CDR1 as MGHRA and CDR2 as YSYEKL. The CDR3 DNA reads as TGCGCCAGCAGCCCCAAAAAGACTAGCGGCAGCTCCTACGAGCAGTACTTC. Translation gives CASSPKKTSGSSYEQYF.

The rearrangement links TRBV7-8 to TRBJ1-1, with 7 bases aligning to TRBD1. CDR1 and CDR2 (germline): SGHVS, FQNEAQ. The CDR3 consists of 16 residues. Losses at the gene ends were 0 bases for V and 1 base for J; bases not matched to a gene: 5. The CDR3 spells CASSLAATGSNTEAFF. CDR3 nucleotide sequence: TGTGCCAGCAGCTTAGCGGCGACAGGGTCGAACACTGAAGCTTTCTTT.

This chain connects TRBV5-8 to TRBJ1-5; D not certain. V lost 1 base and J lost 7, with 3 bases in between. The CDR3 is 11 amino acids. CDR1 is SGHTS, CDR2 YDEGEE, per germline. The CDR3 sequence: CASSLKQPQHF. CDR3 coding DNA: TGTGCCAGCAGCTTGAAGCAGCCCCAGCATTTT.

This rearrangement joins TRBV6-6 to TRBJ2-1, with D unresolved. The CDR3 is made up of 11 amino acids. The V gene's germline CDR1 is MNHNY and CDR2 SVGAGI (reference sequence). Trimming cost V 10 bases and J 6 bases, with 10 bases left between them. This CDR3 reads CATGVPNEQFF. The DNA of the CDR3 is TGTGCCACCGGAGTCCCCAATGAGCAGTTCTTC.

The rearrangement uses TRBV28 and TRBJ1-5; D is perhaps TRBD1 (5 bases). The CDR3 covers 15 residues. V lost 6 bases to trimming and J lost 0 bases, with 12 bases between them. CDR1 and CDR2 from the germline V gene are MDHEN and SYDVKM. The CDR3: CASRFGGNSNQPQHF. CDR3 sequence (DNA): TGTGCCAGCAGGTTTGGGGGAAATAGCAATCAGCCCCAGCATTTT.

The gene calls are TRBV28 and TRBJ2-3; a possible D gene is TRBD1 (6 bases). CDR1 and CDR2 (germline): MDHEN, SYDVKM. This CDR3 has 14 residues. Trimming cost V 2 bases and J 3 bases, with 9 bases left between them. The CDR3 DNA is TGTGCCAGCAGTTTAGGGGGCAGGACAGATACGCAGTATTTT. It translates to CASSLGGRTDTQYF.

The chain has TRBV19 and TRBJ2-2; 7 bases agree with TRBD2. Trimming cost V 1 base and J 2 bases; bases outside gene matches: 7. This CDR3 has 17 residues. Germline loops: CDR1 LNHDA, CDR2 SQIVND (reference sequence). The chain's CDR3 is CASSIVASGINTGELFF. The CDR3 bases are TGTGCCAGTAGTATAGTAGCTAGCGGTATTAACACCGGGGAGCTGTTTTTT.

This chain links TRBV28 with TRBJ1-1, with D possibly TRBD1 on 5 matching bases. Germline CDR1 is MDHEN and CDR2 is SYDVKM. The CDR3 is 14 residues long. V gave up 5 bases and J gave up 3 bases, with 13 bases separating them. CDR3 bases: TGTGCCAGCAGTCCCGGGACTTTGGACACTGAAGCTTTCTTT. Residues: CASSPGTLDTEAFF.